This T cell receptor (beta chain) was recovered during a study of neurological immune-mediated disorders. This clonotype was picked up many times. V was pared by 6 bases and J by 2 bases, with 15 bases between. The CDR3 covers 14 residues. The germline V gene encodes CDR1 DFQATT and CDR2 SNEGSKA (reference sequence). TCRdb ran MiXCR on the 5' RACE reads and lists one entry per CDR3 protein. Found here are about 53,000 distinct CDR3 sequences, 3% to 4% of them singletons; the top ten hold approximately 3.3%. Specimen: PBMCs. The genes are TRBV20-1 and TRBJ2-3; D is perhaps TRBD2 (6 bases). The origin of this receptor is a woman in her twenties or thirties with multiple sclerosis. CDR3 loop: CSAKEGSATDTQYF. In DNA, the CDR3 is TGCAGTGCGAAGGAGGGGTCGGCCACAGATACGCAGTATTTT.